This T cell receptor (beta chain) comes out of a study of blood T cells in healthy people across ages. The germline V and J ends were trimmed by 4 bases and 9 bases, with 16 bases remaining between them. The CDR3 sequence is 15 residues long. The V gene's germline CDR1 is MNHEY and CDR2 SMNVEV (reference sequence). This clonotype was observed a handful of times. PBMCs were isolated at a quantity of at least 7 million per sample. Sample-barcoded 5' priming and a J-beta primer mix drove a second PCR of roughly 7 to 11 cycles. TCRdb reprocessed the 5' RACE reads with MiXCR, giving one entry per CDR3 protein. The sample yields 450,000 to 650,000 distinct CDR3 sequences, 20% to 30% seen once. The sample also formed part of further work on T cells of mothers and their children.

Sample: blood. This chain links TRBV27 with TRBJ1-6, with D possibly matching TRBD1 (6 bases). The receptor's source is a boy younger than 18 in good health. As DNA, the CDR3 is TGTGCCAGCAGTTACTCCCAGGGGCTGAGTTCACCCCTCCACTTT. Protein product: CASSYSQGLSSPLHF.